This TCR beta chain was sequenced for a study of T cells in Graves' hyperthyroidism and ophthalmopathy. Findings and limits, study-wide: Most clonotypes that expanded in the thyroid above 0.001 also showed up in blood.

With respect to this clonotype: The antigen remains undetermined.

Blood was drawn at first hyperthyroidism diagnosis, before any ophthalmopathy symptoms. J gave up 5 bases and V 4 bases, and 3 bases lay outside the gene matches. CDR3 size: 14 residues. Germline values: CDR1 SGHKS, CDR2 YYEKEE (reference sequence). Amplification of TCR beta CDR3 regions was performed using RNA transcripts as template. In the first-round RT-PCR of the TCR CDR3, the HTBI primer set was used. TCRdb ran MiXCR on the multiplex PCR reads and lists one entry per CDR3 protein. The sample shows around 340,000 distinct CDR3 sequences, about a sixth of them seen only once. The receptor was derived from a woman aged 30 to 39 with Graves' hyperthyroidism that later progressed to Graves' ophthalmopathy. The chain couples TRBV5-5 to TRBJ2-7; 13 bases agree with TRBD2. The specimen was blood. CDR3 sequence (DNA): TGTGCCAGCAGCCGCGGACTAGCGGGAGACGAGCAGTACGTC. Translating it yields CASSRGLAGDEQYV.